The rows below give T cell receptor beta chains drawn from one sample of a study of identical twins. Via MiXCR, TCRdb re-called the 5' RACE reads, giving one row per CDR3 protein. This table holds around 450,000 distinct CDR3 sequences, more than 13% found once. The sample also formed part of further work on yellow fever vaccine responses in identical twins.

The sequenced sample was CD4+ T cells sorted from blood. These receptors were obtained from a young woman in good health. Both conserved end residues are part of each CDR3. The D gene is left open where the match is weak.

>NA|TRBV20-1|TRBJ2-3
CSARGNKRDTQYF
>NA|TRBV6-5|TRBJ2-7
CASSYSSVGSYEQYF
>TRBD2|TRBV7-2|TRBJ2-7
CASSLSGSDTEEQYF
>NA|TRBV6-2/TRBV6-3|TRBJ1-1
CASSRREMNTEAFF
>NA|TRBV10-3|TRBJ2-7
CAISAPIGFSYEQYF
>TRBD1|TRBV29-1|TRBJ1-5
CSVKGAADGDQPQHF
>TRBD1|TRBV10-3|TRBJ1-4
CAISPRGQGEKLFF
>TRBD1|TRBV20-1|TRBJ2-7
CSADRGGGFYEQYF
>NA|TRBV6-2/TRBV6-3|TRBJ2-7
CASSYASYEQYF
>NA|TRBV7-2|TRBJ2-3
CASSPVQTVDTQYF
>NA|TRBV5-1|TRBJ2-5
CASSSGTSPLETQYF
>TRBD1|TRBV14|TRBJ2-5
CASSQDSRAGGATKFQETQYF
>TRBD2|TRBV5-6|TRBJ2-2
CASSSAPGGNTGELFF
>NA|TRBV28|TRBJ1-1
CASSLAVGDYTEAFF
>NA|TRBV20-1|TRBJ2-7
CSATFGGGTNEQYF
>NA|TRBV20-1|TRBJ2-1
CSARAARTHIEQFF
>TRBD2|TRBV20-1|TRBJ2-1
CSANRDYPYNEQFF
>TRBD1|TRBV24-1|TRBJ1-5
CATSDQDRGQPQHF
>NA|TRBV28|TRBJ2-7
CASSTRRPEQYF
>NA|TRBV5-6|TRBJ2-2
CASSPRRELNGELFF
>NA|TRBV28|TRBJ1-5
CASSPSAQPQHF
>NA|TRBV5-1|TRBJ2-6
CASSLLKGETGANVLTF
>TRBD1|TRBV3-1|TRBJ2-1
CASSLPGTGGNEQFF
>NA|TRBV6-6|TRBJ2-5
CASAIQETQYF
>NA|TRBV20-1|TRBJ1-4
CSAQPGTNEKLFF
>TRBD2|TRBV7-9|TRBJ2-3
CASSRPSGGLTDTQYF
>NA|TRBV12-3/TRBV12-4|TRBJ2-4
CASWDVGPKNIQYF
>TRBD1|TRBV7-2|TRBJ2-3
CASSGSAGTGTQYF
>TRBD2|TRBV4-3|TRBJ2-1
CASSQLLAGAYNEQFF
>TRBD1|TRBV20-1|TRBJ2-7
CSARKDRGTTYEQYF
>NA|TRBV2|TRBJ1-1
CASRSGVGPMNTEAFF
>NA|TRBV4-3|TRBJ2-5
CASSQDSGETQYF
>TRBD2|TRBV10-3|TRBJ2-3
CAISEGLAGGRKTDTQYF
>NA|TRBV29-1|TRBJ2-2
CSVAGPGELFF
>NA|TRBV28|TRBJ2-2
CASSRDRLRNTGELFF
>NA|TRBV20-1|TRBJ2-1
CSAMGLVGPRARDNEQFF
>NA|TRBV12-3/TRBV12-4|TRBJ2-2
CASKRTAINTGELFF
>TRBD2|TRBV20-1|TRBJ2-7
CSARGTSGNQYF
>NA|TRBV11-2|TRBJ2-3
CASSLLTRESTDTQYF
>NA|TRBV30|TRBJ2-2
CAWSVRATGELFF
>NA|TRBV29-1|TRBJ2-1
CSARPRGAYNEQFF
>NA|TRBV10-1|TRBJ2-2
CASSDRDLGTGELFF
>NA|TRBV3-1|TRBJ1-4
CASSLRTPTNEKLFF
>TRBD2|TRBV9|TRBJ2-7
CASSVGLAGGEQYF
>TRBD2|TRBV27|TRBJ2-7
CASSLSKGLAGLSYEQYF
>NA|TRBV20-1|TRBJ2-3
CSARGQGYRTDTQYF